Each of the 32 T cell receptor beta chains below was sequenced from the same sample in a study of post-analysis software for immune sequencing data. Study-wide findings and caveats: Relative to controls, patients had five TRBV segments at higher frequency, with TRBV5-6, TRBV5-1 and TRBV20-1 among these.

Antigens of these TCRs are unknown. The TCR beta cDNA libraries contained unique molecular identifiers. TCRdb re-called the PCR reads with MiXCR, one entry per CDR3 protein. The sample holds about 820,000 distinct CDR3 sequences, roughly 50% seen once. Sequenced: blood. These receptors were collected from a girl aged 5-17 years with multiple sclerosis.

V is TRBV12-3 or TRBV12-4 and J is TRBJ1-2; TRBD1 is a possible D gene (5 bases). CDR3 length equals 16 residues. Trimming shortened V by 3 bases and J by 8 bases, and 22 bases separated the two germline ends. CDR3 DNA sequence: TGTGCCAGCAGTTTTTGGGGGACGATGGGGGGAAGCGGCTACACCTTC. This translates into CASSFWGTMGGSGYTF.

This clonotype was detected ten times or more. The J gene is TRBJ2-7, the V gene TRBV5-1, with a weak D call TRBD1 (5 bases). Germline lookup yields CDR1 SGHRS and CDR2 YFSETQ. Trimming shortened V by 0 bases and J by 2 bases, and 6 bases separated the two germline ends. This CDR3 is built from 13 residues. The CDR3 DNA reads TGCGCCAGCAGCTTGGCAGGGCCCTACGAGCAGTACTTC. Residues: CASSLAGPYEQYF.

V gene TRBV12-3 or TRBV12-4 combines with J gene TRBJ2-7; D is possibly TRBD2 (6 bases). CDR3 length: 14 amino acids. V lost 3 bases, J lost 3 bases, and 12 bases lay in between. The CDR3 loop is CASSFPSENYEQYF. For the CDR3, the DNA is TGTGCCAGCAGTTTCCCTAGCGAGAACTACGAGCAGTACTTC.

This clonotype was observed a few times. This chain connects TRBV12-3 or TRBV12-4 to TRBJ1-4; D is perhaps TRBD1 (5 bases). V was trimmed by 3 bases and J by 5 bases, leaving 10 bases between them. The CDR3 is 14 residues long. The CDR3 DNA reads TGTGCCAGCAGTTTCTGGGGGGTAAATGAAAAACTGTTTTTT. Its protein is CASSFWGVNEKLFF.

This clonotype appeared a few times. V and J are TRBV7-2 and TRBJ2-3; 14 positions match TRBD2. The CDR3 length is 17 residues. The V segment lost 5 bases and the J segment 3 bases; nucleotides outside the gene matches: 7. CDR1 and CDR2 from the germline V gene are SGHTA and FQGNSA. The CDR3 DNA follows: TGTGCCAGCAGCGCCCGACTAGCGGGGGGGGGAACAGATACGCAGTATTTT. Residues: CASSARLAGGGTDTQYF.

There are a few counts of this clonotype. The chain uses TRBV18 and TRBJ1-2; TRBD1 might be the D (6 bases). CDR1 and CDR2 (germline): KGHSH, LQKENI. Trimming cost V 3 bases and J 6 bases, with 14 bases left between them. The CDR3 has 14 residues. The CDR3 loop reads CASSPSGGADGYTF. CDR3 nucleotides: TGTGCCAGCTCACCCTCGGGGGGGGCGGATGGCTACACCTTC. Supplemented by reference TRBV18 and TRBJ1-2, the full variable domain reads NAGVMQNPRHLVRRRGQEARLRCSPMKGHSHVYWYRQLPEEGLKFMVYLQKENIIDESGMPKERFSAEFPKEGPSILRIQQVVRGDSAAYFCASSPSGGADGYTFGSGTRLTVV.

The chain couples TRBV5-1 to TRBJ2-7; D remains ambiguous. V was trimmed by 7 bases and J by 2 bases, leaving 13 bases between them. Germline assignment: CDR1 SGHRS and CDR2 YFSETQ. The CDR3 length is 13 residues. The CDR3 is CASAPEGPYEQYF. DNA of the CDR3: TGCGCCAGCGCCCCAGAAGGGCCCTACGAGCAGTACTTC.

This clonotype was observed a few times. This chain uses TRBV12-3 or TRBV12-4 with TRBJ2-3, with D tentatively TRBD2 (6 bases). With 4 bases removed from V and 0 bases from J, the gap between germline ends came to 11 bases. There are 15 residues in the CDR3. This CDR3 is CASSSASGSTDTQYF. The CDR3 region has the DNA TGTGCCAGCAGTTCCGCCAGCGGGAGCACAGATACGCAGTATTTT.

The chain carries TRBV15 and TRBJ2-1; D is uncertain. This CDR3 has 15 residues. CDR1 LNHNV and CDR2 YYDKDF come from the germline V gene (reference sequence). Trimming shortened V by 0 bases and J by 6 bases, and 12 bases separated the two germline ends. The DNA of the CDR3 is TGTGCCACCAGCAGAGATCGAGTGGCCACCAATGAGCAGTTCTTC. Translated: CATSRDRVATNEQFF.

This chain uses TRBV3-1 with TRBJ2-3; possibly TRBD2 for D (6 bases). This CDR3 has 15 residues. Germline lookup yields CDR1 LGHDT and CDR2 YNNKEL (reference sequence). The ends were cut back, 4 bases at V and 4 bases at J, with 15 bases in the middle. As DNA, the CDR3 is TGTGCCAGCAGCCGCGGGGTTTTACAGGCAGATACGCAGTATTTT. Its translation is CASSRGVLQADTQYF.

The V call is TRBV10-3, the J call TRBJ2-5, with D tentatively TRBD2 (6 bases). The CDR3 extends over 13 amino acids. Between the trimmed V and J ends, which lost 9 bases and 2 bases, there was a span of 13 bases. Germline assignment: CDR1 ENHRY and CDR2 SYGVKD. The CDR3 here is CAIASDGQETQYF. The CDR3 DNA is TGTGCCATAGCTAGCGATGGGCAAGAGACCCAGTACTTC.

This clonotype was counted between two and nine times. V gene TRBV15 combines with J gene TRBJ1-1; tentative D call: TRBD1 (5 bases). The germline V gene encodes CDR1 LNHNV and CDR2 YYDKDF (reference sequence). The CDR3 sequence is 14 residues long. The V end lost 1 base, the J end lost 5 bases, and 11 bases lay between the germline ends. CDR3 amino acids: CATSRGGERTEAFF. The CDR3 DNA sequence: TGTGCCACCAGCAGAGGGGGGGAAAGGACTGAAGCTTTCTTT.

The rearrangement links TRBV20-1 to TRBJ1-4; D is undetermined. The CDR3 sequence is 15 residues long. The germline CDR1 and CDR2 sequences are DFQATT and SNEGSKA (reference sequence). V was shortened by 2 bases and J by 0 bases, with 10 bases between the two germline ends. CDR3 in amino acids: CSARPPRATNEKLFF. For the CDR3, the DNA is TGCAGTGCTAGACCCCCTCGGGCAACTAATGAAAAACTGTTTTTT.

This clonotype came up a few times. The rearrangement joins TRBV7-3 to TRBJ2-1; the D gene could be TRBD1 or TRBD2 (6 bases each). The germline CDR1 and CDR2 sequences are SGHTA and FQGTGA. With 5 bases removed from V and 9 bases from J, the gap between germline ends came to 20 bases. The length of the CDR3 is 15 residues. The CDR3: CASSPLWGAHGEQFF. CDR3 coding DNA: TGTGCCAGCAGCCCCCTATGGGGGGCCCACGGTGAGCAGTTCTTC.

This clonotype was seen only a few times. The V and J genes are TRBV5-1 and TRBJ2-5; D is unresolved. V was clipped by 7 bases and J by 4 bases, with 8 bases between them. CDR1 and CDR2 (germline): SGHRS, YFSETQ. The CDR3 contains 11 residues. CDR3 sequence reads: CASSHGETQYF. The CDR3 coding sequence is TGCGCCAGCTCACACGGAGAGACCCAGTACTTC.

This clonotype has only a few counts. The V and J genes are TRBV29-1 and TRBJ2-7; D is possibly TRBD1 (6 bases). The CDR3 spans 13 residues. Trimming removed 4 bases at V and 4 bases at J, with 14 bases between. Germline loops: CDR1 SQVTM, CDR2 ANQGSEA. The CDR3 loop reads CSVGPGDTYEQYF. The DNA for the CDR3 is TGCAGCGTTGGACCCGGGGACACTTACGAGCAGTACTTC.

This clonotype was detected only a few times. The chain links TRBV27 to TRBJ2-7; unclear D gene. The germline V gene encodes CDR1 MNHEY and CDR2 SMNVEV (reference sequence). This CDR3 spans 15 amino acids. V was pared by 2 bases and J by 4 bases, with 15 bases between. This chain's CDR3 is CASSLKGDPTYEQYF. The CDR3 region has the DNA TGTGCCAGCAGTTTAAAAGGAGACCCTACGTACGAGCAGTACTTC.

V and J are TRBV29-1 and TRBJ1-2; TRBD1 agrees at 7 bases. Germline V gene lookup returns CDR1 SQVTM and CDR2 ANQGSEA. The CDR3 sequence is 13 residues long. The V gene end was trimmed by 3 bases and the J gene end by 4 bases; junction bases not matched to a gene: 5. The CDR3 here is CSVEAGGGYGYTF. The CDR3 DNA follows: TGCAGCGTTGAGGCAGGGGGGGGCTATGGCTACACCTTC.

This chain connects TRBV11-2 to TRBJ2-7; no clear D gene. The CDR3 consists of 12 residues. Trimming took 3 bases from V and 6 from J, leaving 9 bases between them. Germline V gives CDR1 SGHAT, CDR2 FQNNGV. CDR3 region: CASSFGLSEQYF. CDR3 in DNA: TGTGCCAGCAGCTTCGGGCTTTCCGAGCAGTACTTC.

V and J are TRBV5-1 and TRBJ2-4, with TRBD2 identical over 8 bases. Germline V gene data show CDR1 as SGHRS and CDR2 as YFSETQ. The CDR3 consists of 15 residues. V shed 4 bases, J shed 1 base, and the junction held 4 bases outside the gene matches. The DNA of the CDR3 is TGCGCCAGCAGCCCGGGACTAGTCGCCAAAAACATTCAGTACTTC. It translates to CASSPGLVAKNIQYF.

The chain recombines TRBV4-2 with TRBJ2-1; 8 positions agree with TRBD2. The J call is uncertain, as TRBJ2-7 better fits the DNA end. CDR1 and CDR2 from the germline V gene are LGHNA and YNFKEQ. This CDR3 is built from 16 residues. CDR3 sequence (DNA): TGTGCCAGCAGCCAAGAGGGAGCGGGAGAGTACAATGAGCAGTACTTC. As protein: CASSQEGAGEYNEQYF.

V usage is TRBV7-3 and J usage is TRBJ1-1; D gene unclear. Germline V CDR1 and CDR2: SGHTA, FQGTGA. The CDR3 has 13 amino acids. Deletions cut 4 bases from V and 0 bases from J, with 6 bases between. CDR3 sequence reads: CASSYYLNTEAFF. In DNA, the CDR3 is TGTGCCAGCAGCTATTATTTGAACACTGAAGCTTTCTTT.

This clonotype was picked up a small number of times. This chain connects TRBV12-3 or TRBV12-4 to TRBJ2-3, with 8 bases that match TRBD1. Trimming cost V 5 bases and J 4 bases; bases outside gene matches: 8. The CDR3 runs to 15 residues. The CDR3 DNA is TGTGCCAGCAGTACTGGACAGGGAAGAGCAGATACGCAGTATTTT. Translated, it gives CASSTGQGRADTQYF.

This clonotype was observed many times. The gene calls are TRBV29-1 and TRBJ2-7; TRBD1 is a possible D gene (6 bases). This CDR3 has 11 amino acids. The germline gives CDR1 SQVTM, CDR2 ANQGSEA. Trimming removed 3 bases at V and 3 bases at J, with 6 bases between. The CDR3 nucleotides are TGCAGCGTTGAGGACAGCTACGAGCAGTACTTC. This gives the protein CSVEDSYEQYF.

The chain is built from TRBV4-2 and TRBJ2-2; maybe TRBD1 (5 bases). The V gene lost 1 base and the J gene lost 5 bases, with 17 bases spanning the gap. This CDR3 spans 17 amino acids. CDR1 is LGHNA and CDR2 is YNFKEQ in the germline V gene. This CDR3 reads CASSQGLAGRLTGELFF. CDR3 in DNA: TGTGCCAGCAGCCAAGGATTGGCAGGGCGGTTGACCGGGGAGCTGTTTTTT.

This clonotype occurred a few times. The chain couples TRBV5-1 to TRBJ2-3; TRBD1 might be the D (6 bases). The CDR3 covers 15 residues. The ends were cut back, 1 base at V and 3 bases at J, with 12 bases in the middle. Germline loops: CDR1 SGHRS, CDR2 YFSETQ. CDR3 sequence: CASSLNRQGTDTQYF. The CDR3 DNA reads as TGCGCCAGCAGCTTGAATCGGCAGGGGACAGATACGCAGTATTTT.

CDR3 DNA: TGTGCCAGCAGCCTGACAGAGCCCTACGAGCAGTACTTC. Its translation: CASSLTEPYEQYF. This rearrangement joins TRBV7-2 to TRBJ2-7, with D maybe TRBD1 (5 bases). Germline V lookup: CDR1 SGHTA, CDR2 FQGNSA. CDR3 length equals 13 residues. Trimming took 5 bases from V and 2 from J, leaving 10 bases between them.

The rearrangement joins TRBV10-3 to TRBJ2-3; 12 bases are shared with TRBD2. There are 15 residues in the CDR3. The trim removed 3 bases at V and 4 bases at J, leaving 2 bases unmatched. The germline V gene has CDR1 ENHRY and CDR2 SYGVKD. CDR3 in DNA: TGTGCCATCAGTGAACTAGCGGGAGGACCAGATACGCAGTATTTT. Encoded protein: CAISELAGGPDTQYF.

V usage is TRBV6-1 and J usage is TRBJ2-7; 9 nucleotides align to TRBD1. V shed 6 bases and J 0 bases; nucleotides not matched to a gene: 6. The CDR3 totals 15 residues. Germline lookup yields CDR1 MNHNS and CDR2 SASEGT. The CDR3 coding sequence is TGTGCCAGCAGCGGTACAGGGGGCCACTCCTACGAGCAGTACTTC. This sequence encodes CASSGTGGHSYEQYF.

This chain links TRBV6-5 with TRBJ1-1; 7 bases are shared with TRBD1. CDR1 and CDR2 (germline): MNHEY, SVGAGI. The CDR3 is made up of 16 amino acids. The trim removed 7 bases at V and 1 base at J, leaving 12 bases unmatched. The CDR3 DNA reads TGTGCCAGCACCCCCTCCCGGGGACAGACGAACACTGAAGCTTTCTTT. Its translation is CASTPSRGQTNTEAFF.

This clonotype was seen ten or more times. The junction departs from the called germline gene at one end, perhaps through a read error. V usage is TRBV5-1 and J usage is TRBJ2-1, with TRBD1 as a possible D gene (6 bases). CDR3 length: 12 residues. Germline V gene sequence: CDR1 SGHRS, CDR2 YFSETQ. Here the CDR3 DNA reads TGTGCCAGCAGTTCACAGGGCAATGAGCAGTTCTTC. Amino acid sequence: CASSSQGNEQFF.

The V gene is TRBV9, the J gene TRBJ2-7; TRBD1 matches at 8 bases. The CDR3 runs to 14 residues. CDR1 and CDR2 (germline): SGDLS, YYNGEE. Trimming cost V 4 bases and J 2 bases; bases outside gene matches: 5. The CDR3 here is CASSREQGAYEQYF. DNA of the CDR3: TGTGCCAGCAGCCGGGAACAGGGGGCCTACGAGCAGTACTTC.